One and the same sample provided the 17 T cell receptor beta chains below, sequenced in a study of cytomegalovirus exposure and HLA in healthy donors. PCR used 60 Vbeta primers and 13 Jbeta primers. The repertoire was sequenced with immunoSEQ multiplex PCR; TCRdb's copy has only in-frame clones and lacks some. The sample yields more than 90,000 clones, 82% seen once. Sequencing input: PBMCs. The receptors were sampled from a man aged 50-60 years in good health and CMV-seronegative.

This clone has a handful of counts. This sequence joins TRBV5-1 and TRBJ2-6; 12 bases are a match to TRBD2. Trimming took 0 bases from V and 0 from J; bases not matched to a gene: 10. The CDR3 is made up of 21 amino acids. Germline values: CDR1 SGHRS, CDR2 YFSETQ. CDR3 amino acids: CASSLARGRLAGASGANVLTF. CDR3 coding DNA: TGCGCCAGCAGCTTGGCGCGGGGGAGACTAGCGGGAGCCTCTGGGGCCAACGTCCTGACTTTC.

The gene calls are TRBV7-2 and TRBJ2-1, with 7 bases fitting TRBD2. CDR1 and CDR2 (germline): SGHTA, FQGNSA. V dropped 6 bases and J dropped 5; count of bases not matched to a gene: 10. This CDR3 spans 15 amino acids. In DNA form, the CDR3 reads TGTGCCAGCAGGAGAATTGGGACTAAGAACAATGAGCAGTTCTTC. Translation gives CASRRIGTKNNEQFF.

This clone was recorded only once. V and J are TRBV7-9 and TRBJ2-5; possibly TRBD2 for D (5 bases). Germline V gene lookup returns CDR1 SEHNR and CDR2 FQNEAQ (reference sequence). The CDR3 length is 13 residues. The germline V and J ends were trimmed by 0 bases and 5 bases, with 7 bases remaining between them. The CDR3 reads CASSLAGVETQYF. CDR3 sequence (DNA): TGTGCCAGCAGCTTAGCGGGAGTGGAGACCCAGTACTTC.

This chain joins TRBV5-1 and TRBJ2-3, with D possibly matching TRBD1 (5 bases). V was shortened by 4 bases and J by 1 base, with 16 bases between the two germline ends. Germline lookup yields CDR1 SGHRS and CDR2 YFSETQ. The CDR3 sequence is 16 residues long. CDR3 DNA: TGCGCCAGCAGCGTTCAGGGCCAAGGGGGCACAGATACGCAGTATTTT. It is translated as CASSVQGQGGTDTQYF. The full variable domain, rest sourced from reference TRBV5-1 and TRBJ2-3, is KAGVTQTPRYLIKTRGQQVTLSCSPISGHRSVSWYQQTPGQGLQFLFEYFSETQRNKGNFPGRFSGRQFSNSRSEMNVSTLELGDSALYLCASSVQGQGGTDTQYFGPGTRLTVL.

The CDR3 loop reads CASSGVTSGREETQYF. The CDR3 region has the DNA TGTGCCAGTAGTGGTGTGACTAGCGGGAGGGAGGAGACCCAGTACTTC. V is TRBV19 and J is TRBJ2-5, with 14 positions matching TRBD2. V gave up 5 bases and J gave up 5 bases; unmatched junction bases: 7. This CDR3 comprises 16 residues. Per germline, CDR1 LNHDA and CDR2 SQIVND (reference sequence).

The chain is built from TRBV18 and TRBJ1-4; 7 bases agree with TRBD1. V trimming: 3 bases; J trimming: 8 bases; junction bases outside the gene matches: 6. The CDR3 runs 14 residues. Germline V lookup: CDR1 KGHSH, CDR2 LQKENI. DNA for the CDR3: TGTGCCAGCTCACCCAACACGGGACAGGAAAAACTGTTTTTT. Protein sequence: CASSPNTGQEKLFF.

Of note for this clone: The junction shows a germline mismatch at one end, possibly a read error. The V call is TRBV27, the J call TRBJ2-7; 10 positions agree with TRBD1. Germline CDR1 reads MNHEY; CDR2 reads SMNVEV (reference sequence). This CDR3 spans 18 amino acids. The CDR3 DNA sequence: TGTGCCAGCAGTTCCCCGCGTTACGGGACAGGGGTTACCTACCAGCAGTACTTC. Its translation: CASSSPRYGTGVTYQQYF.

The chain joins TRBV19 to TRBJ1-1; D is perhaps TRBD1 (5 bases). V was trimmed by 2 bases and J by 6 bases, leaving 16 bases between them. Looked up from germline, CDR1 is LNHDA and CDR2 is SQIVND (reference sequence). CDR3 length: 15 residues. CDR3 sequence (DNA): TGTGCCAGTAGTATAAATGACGGGGGTTGGGCTGAAGCTTTCTTT. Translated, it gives CASSINDGGWAEAFF.

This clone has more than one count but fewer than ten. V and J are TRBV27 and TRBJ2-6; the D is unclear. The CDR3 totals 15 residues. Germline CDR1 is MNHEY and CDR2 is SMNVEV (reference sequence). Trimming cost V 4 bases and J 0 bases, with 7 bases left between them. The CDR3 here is CASSSLSSGANVLTF. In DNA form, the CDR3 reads TGTGCCAGCAGTTCCCTCAGCTCTGGGGCCAACGTCCTGACTTTC. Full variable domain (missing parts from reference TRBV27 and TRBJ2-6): EAQVTQNPRYLITVTGKKLTVTCSQNMNHEYMSWYRQDPGLGLRQIYYSMNVEVTDKGDVPEGYKVSRKEKRNFPLILESPSPNQTSLYFCASSSLSSGANVLTFGAGSRLTVL.

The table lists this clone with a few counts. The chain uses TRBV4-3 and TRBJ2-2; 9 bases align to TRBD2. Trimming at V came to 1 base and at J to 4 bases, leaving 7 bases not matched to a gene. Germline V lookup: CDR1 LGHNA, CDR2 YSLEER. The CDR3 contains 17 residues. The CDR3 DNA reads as TGCGCCAGCAGCCAAGGGGTGGCGGGAGGGGGCACCGGGGAGCTGTTTTTT. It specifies CASSQGVAGGGTGELFF.

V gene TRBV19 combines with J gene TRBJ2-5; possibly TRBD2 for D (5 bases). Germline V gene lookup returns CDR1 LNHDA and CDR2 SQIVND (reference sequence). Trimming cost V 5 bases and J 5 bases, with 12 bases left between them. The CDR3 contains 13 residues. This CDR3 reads CASSPTTPETQYF. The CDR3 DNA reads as TGTGCCAGTAGTCCGACTACCCCGGAGACCCAGTACTTC.

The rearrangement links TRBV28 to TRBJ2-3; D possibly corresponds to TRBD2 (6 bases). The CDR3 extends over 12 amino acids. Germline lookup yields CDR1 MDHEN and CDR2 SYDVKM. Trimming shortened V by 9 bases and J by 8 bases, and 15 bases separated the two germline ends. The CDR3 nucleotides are TGTGCCAGTCAGGGCGGGATAGGTACGCAGTATTTT. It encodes CASQGGIGTQYF.

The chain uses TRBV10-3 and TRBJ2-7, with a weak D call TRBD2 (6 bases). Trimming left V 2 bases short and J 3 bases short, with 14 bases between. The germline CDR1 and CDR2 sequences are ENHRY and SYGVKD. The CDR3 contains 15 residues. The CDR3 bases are TGTGCCATCAGTGAGGTGATTAGCGGAGTCTACGAGCAGTACTTC. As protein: CAISEVISGVYEQYF.

Here the CDR3 reads CASVFDRGVWDTQYF. CDR3 DNA: TGTGCCAGCGTTTTCGACAGGGGTGTTTGGGATACGCAGTATTTT. The chain employs TRBV6-1 and TRBJ2-3, with TRBD1 matching 8 bases. With 8 bases clipped from V and 6 bases from J, the junction kept 13 bases outside the gene matches. The CDR3 loop spans 15 amino acids. Germline loops: CDR1 MNHNS, CDR2 SASEGT.

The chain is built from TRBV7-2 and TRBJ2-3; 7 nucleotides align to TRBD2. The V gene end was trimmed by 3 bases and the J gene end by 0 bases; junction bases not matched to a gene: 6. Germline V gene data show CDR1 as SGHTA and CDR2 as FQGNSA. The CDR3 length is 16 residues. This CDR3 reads CASSLGLYASTDTQYF. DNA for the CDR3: TGTGCCAGCAGCTTGGGACTATACGCGAGCACAGATACGCAGTATTTT.

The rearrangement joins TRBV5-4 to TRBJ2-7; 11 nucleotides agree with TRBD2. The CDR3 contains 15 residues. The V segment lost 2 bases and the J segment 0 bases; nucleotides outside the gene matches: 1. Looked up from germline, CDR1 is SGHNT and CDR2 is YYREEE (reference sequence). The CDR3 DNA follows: TGTGCCAGCAGCTTTACTAGCGGGGGCTCCTACGAGCAGTACTTC. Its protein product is CASSFTSGGSYEQYF.

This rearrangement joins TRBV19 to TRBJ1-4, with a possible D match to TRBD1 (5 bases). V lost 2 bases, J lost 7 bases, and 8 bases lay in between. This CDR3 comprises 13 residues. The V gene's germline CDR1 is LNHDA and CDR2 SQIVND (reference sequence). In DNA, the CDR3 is TGTGCCAGTAGTATATCAGGGCCTGAAAAACTGTTTTTT. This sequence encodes CASSISGPEKLFF. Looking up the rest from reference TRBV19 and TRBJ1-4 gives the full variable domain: DGGITQSPKYLFRKEGQNVTLSCEQNLNHDAMYWYRQDPGQGLRLIYYSQIVNDFQKGDIAEGYSVSREKKESFPLTVTSAQKNPTAFYLCASSISGPEKLFFGSGTQLSVL.